A single sample gave rise to the 10 T cell receptor beta chains below, sequenced in a study of regulatory T cells in long-lasting Graves disease. iRepertoire HTBI primers and Arm-PCR of CDR3 regions built TCR beta libraries. MiXCR, run by TCRdb on the multiplex PCR reads, gives a single entry per CDR3 protein. The data hold around 230,000 distinct CDR3 sequences, with around 17% observed a single time. Time point noted: newly diagnosed GD, antithyroid drugs for less than 3 months. PBMC RNA served as the TCR library source. The source was peripheral blood mononuclear cells (PBMCs), collected at new diagnosis, from a patient treated with antithyroid drugs. Receptor source: a female donor with Graves disease.

This clonotype was picked up many times. This chain links TRBV3-1 with TRBJ1-2, with 12 bases matching TRBD1. The V and J ends lost 5 bases and 3 bases, in that order; junction bases with no gene match: 7. The CDR3 is 16 amino acids. Germline CDR1 is LGHDT and CDR2 is YNNKEL (reference sequence). CDR3 sequence reads: CASSSRGQGAHYGYTF. The CDR3 coding sequence is TGTGCCAGCAGCTCCCGGGGACAGGGGGCCCACTATGGCTACACCTTC.

In this sample, this clonotype turned up many times. The genes are TRBV2 and TRBJ1-5, with D possibly matching TRBD1 (6 bases). Germline V gives CDR1 SNHLY, CDR2 FYNNEI. This CDR3 has 15 residues. V lost 2 bases and J 5 bases, leaving 13 bases between the germline ends. The CDR3 spells CASSELTGRDQPQHF. CDR3 sequence (DNA): TGTGCCAGCAGTGAATTAACAGGGAGGGATCAGCCCCAGCATTTT.

Comment on this clonotype: It may be a read error: a sequence one base away is much more abundant. The chain carries TRBV28 and TRBJ2-7; no clear D. The CDR3 runs 14 residues. Germline CDR1 reads MDHEN; CDR2 reads SYDVKM. The CDR3 DNA follows: TGTGCCGGCAGTTTAGGTGGTGGGCTCTACGAGCAGTACTTC. Residues: CAGSLGGGLYEQYF.

This clonotype was observed many times. This chain joins TRBV9 and TRBJ2-7, with a weak D call TRBD1 (6 bases). V gave up 4 bases and J gave up 6 bases, with 11 bases separating them. This CDR3 is 12 amino acids long. The germline CDR1 and CDR2 sequences are SGDLS and YYNGEE. The CDR3 nucleotides read TGTGCCAGCAGCTTAACAGGGTCCGAGCAGTACTTC. Translated, it gives CASSLTGSEQYF.

This clonotype was counted only a few times. A read error may explain this, as a much larger clone is one base away. The chain has TRBV28 and TRBJ2-5; 10 positions agree with TRBD1. CDR3 size: 15 residues. In germline, CDR1 is MDHEN, CDR2 SYDVKM. The CDR3: CASSLSTGGKETQCF. DNA for the CDR3: TGTGCCAGCAGTTTATCGACAGGGGGCAAAGAGACCCAGTGCTTC.

This clonotype was recorded many times. This sequence joins TRBV9 and TRBJ1-1; no firm D call. The V and J ends lost 0 bases and 0 bases respectively, with 6 bases between them. This CDR3 is 14 amino acids long. The germline gives CDR1 SGDLS, CDR2 YYNGEE. CDR3 sequence reads: CASSVEPVNTEAFF. CDR3 sequence (DNA): TGTGCCAGCAGCGTAGAACCAGTGAACACTGAAGCTTTCTTT.

This clonotype was observed many times. The V call is TRBV2, the J call TRBJ2-4, with 7 bases matching TRBD1. The CDR3 sequence is 17 residues long. CDR1 is SNHLY, CDR2 FYNNEI, per germline. Germline trimming cut 7 bases from V and 1 base from J; bases unmatched to any gene: 13. Here the CDR3 reads CASTFSRGNFAKNIQYF. The CDR3 coding sequence is TGTGCCAGCACCTTTTCCAGGGGGAATTTTGCCAAAAACATTCAGTACTTC.

Concerning this clonotype: A far larger clone is a single base away, which makes a read error likely. The chain employs TRBV7-2 and TRBJ2-5; TRBD2 matches 9 bases. This CDR3 comprises 17 residues. CDR1 SGHTA and CDR2 FQGNSA come from the germline V gene. The CDR3 protein is CASSLSGWTSAQETLYF. In DNA form, the CDR3 reads TGTGCCAGCAGCTTAAGCGGCTGGACTAGCGCCCAAGAGACCCTGTACTTC.

This clonotype has at least ten counts. The rearrangement uses TRBV18 and TRBJ2-5, with TRBD1 matching over 11 bases. The trim removed 4 bases at V and 6 bases at J, leaving 7 bases unmatched. CDR1 is KGHSH, CDR2 LQKENI, per germline. This CDR3 region has 15 residues. The CDR3 DNA sequence: TGTGCCAGCTCACGGCAGGACAGGGGGCAGAAGACCCAGTACTTC. Its translation: CASSRQDRGQKTQYF.

V is TRBV28 and J is TRBJ2-3; D gene uncertain. In germline, CDR1 is MDHEN, CDR2 SYDVKM. This CDR3 is 13 amino acids long. V was clipped by 4 bases and J by 5 bases, with 10 bases between them. The CDR3, as DNA: TGTGCCAGCAGTTGGAGTCCTGTAGATACGCAGTATTTT. Translating gives CASSWSPVDTQYF.